The 2 T cell receptor beta chains given below trace back to one sample, sequenced in a study of immune heterogeneity within non-small cell lung tumors (dated by TCRdb to the late 2010s). Genomic DNA extracted from bulk tumor tissue served as TCR template, with approximately 590 ng gDNA amplified per sample. During surgery, multiple biopsies were taken from each primary tumor, with sampling sites spaced as far apart as possible within the tumor mass. Patients in the study cohort, which was described as untreated, were newly diagnosed NSCLC cases going through curative surgery. Sequencing instrument: HiSeq X Ten. A multiplex PCR system amplified the TCR beta CDR3 region, with a first 10-cycle round using 32 V-gene forward and 13 J-gene reverse primers. TCRdb ran its own pipeline on the public reads, namely fastp trimming at Q25 and MiXCR clone calling, and kept in-frame beta chains. Every CDR3 protein is listed once, alongside the most common genes and DNA of its rows. In all, the sample holds over 12,000 distinct CDR3 sequences, and less than 35% of those were seen once. The ten largest account for 5.2% of the sample.

The sample taken for sequencing was lung tumor tissue. These receptors all stem from a man aged 40-49 years with non-small cell lung cancer.

Concerning this clonotype itself: A much more abundant neighbour one base away suggests this may be a read error. The chain is built from TRBV7-8 and TRBJ2-3; no clear D. Germline-derived CDR1 and CDR2 are SGHVS and FQNEAQ. The CDR3 totals 15 residues. CDR3 loop: CGSSLGLTSTDTQYF. In nucleotides, the CDR3 is TGTGGCAGCAGCTTGGGATTAACTAGCACAGATACGCAGTATTTT.

This clonotype came up many times. The V and J genes are TRBV7-9 and TRBJ2-3; TRBD2 aligns across 7 bases. The trim removed 5 bases at V and 0 bases at J, leaving 2 bases unmatched. CDR1 SEHNR and CDR2 FQNEAQ come from the germline V gene (reference sequence). This CDR3 is built from 14 residues. CDR3 in DNA: TGTGCCAGCAGCACCGGGGGGAGCACAGATACGCAGTATTTT. This codes for CASSTGGSTDTQYF.